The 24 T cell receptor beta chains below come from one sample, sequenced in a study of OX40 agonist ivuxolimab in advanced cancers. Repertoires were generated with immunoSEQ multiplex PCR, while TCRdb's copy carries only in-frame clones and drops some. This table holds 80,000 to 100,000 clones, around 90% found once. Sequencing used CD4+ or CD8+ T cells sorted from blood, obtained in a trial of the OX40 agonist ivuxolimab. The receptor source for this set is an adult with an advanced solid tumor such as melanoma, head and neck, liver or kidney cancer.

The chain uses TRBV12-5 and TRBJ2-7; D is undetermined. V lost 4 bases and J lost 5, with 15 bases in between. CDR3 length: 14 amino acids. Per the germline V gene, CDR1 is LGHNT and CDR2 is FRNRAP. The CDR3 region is CASGSRPLLDEQYF. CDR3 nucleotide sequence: TGTGCTAGTGGTTCTCGGCCACTATTAGACGAGCAGTACTTC.

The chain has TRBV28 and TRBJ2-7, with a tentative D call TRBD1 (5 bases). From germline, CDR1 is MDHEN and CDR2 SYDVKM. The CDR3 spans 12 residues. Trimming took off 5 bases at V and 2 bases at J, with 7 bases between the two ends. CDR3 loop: CASSDSPYEQYF. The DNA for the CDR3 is TGTGCCAGCAGTGACAGTCCCTACGAGCAGTACTTC.

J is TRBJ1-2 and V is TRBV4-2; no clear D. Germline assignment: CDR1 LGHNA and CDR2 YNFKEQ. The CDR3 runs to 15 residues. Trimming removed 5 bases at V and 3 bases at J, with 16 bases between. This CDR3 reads CASSLGGFRDYGYTF. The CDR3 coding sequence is TGTGCCAGCAGCTTGGGCGGGTTTCGAGACTATGGCTACACCTTC.

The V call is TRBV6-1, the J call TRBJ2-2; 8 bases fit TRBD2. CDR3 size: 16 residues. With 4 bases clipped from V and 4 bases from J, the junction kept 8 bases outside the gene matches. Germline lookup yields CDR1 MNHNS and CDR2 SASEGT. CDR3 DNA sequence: TGTGCCAGCAGTGGGGTAGCGGGAACCGGCACCGGGGAGCTGTTTTTT. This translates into CASSGVAGTGTGELFF.

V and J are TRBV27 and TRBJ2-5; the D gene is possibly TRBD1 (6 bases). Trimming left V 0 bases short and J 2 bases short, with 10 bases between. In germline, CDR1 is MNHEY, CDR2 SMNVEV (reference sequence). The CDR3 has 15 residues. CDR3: CASSLSWQGQETQYF. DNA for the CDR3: TGTGCCAGCAGTTTATCGTGGCAGGGGCAAGAGACCCAGTACTTC.

This chain's CDR3 is CASRRFSGRAETQYF. The CDR3 region has the DNA TGTGCCAGCAGGCGATTTAGCGGGAGGGCGGAGACCCAGTACTTC. The V and J genes are TRBV6-5 and TRBJ2-5; 11 nucleotides match TRBD2. Germline CDR1 and CDR2: MNHEY and SVGAGI. The length of the CDR3 is 15 residues. J lost 5 bases, V lost 6 bases, and 8 bases had no gene match.

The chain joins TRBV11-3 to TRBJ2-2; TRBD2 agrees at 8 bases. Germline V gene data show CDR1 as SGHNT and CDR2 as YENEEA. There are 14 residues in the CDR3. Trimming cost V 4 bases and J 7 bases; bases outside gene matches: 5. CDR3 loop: CASSSREGHGELFF. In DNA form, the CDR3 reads TGTGCCAGCAGCTCTCGGGAGGGACACGGGGAGCTGTTTTTT.

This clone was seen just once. CDR3 bases: TGTGCCAGCGCGTTTAGCGGGAGGGGAATATACGAGCAGTACTTC. Protein: CASAFSGRGIYEQYF. V is TRBV6-5 and J is TRBJ2-7, with TRBD2 matching over 11 bases. Looked up from germline, CDR1 is MNHEY and CDR2 is SVGAGI. Trimming cost V 8 bases and J 4 bases; bases outside gene matches: 10. This CDR3 is built from 15 residues.

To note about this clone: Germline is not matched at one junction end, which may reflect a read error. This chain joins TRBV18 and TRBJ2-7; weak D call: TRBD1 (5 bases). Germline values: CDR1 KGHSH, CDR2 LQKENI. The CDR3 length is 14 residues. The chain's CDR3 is CASSSDTLRQNRNF. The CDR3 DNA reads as TGTGCCAGCTCATCGGATACCTTAAGACAGAACCGGAACTTC.

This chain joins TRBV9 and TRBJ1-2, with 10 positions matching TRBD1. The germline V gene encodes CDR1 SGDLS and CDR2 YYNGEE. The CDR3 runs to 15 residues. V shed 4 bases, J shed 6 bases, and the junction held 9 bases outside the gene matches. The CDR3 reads CASSPSGQGSHGYTF. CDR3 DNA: TGTGCCAGCAGCCCCTCGGGACAGGGGAGCCATGGCTACACCTTC.

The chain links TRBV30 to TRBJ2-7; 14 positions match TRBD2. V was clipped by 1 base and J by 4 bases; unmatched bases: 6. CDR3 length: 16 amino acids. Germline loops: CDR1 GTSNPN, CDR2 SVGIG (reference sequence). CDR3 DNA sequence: TGTGCCTGGAGTGGAGGGACTAGCGGGGGATTTTACGAGCAGTACTTC. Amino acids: CAWSGGTSGGFYEQYF.

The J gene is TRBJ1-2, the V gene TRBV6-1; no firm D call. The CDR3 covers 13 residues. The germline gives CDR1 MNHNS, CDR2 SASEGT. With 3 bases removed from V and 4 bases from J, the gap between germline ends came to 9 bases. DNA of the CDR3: TGTGCCAGCAGTGACCCAGACCCCTATGGCTACACCTTC. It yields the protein CASSDPDPYGYTF.

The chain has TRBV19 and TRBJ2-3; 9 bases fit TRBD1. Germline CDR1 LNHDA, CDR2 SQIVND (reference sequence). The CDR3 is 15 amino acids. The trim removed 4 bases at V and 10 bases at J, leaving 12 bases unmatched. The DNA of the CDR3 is TGTGCCAGTAGTACGGGACAGGGTTTTGTCCCATCGCAGTATTTT. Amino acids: CASSTGQGFVPSQYF.

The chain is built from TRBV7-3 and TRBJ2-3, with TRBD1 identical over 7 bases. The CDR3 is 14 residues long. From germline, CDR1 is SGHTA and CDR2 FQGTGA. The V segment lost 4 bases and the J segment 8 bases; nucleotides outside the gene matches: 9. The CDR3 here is CASSSTGPLGTQYF. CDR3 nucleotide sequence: TGTGCCAGCAGCTCGACAGGGCCCCTGGGTACGCAGTATTTT.

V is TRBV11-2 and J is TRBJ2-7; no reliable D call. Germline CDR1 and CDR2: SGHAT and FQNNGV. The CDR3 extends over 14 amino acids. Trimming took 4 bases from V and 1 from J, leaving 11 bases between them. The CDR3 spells CASSSPPLSYEQYF. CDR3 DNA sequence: TGTGCCAGCAGCTCCCCCCCCCTATCCTACGAGCAGTACTTC.

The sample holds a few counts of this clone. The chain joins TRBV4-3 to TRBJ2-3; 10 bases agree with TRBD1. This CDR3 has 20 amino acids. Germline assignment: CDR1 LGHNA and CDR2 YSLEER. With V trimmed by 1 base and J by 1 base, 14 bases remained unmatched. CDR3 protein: CASSQVHLSWDRGRTDTQYF. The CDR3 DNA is TGCGCCAGCAGCCAAGTACACCTAAGTTGGGACAGGGGACGCACAGATACGCAGTATTTT.

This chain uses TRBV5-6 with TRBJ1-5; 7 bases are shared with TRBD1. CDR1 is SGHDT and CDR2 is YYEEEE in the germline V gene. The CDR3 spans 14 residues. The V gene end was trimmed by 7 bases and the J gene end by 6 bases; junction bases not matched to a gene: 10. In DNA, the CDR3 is TGTGCCAGCGGGCGGGTAGGGGGCGGTCAGCCCCAGCATTTT. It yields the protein CASGRVGGGQPQHF.

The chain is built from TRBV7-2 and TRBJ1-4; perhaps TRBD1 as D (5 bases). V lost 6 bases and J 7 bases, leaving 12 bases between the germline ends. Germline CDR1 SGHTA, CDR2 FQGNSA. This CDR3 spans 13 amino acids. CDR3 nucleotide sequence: TGTGCCAGCAGTCTGGCGGGGCTTGAAAAACTGTTTTTT. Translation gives CASSLAGLEKLFF. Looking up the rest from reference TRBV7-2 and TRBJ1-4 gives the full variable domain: GAGVSQSPSNKVTEKGKDVELRCDPISGHTALYWYRQSLGQGLEFLIYFQGNSAPDKSGLPSDRFSAERTGGSVSTLTIQRTQQEDSAVYLCASSLAGLEKLFFGSGTQLSVL.

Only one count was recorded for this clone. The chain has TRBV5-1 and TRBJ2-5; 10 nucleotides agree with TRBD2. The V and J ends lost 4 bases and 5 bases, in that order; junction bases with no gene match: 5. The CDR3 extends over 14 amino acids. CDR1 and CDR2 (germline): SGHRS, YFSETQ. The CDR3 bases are TGCGCCAGCAGCCCTAGCGGGAGTCGGGAGACCCAGTACTTC. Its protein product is CASSPSGSRETQYF.

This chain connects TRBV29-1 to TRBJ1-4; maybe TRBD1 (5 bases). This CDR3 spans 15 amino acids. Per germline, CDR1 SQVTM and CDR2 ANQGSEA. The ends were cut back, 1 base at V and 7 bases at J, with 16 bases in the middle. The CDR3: CSVEAREGVGEKLFF. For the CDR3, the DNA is TGCAGCGTTGAAGCCCGGGAAGGGGTGGGTGAAAAACTGTTTTTT.

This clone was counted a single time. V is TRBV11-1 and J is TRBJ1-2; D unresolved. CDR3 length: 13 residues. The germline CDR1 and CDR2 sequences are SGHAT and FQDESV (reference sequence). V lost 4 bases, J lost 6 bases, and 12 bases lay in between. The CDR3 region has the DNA TGTGCCAGCAGCTCCCGAGCGTCCCATGGCTACACCTTC. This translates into CASSSRASHGYTF. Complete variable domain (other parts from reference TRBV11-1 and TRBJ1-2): EAEVAQSPRYKITEKSQAVAFWCDPISGHATLYWYRQILGQGPELLVQFQDESVVDDSQLPKDRFSAERLKGVDSTLKIQPAELGDSAMYLCASSSRASHGYTFGSGTRLTVV.

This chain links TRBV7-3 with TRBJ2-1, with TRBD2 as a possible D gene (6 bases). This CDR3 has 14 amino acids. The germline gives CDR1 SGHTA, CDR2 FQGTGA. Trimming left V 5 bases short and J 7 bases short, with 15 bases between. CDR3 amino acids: CASSRGIEGNEQFF. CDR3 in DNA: TGTGCCAGCAGCCGGGGGATTGAGGGGAATGAGCAGTTCTTC. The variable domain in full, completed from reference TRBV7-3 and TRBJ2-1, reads GAGVSQTPSNKVTEKGKYVELRCDPISGHTALYWYRQSLGQGPEFLIYFQGTGAADDSGLPNDRFFAVRPEGSVSTLKIQRTERGDSAVYLCASSRGIEGNEQFFGPGTRLTVL.

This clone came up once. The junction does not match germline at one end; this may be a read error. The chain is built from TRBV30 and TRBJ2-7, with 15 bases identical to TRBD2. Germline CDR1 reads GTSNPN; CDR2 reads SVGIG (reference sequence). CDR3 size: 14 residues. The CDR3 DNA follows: TGTGCCTGGAGTGCCCGGACTAGCGGGAGGGCCCAAGGCTTC. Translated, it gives CAWSARTSGRAQGF.

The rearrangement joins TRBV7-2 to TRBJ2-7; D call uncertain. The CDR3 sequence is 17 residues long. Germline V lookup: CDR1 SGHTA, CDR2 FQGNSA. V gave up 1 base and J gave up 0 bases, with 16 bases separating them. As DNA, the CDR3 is TGTGCCAGCAGCTTAGATCTCTCCGACATCTTCTCCTACGAGCAGTACTTC. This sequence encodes CASSLDLSDIFSYEQYF.